The entry below describes one TCR beta chain. Its antigen is currently unknown. The CDR3 contains 14 residues. Trimming shortened V by 2 bases and J by 0 bases, and 8 bases separated the two germline ends. The germline gives CDR1 KGHSH, CDR2 LQKENI. This sample was taken from a study of T cell responses to AZD1222 COVID-19 vaccine. Repertoires were generated with immunoSEQ multiplex PCR, while TCRdb's copy carries only in-frame clones and drops some. Of about 51,000 clones listed, 85% to 90% are singletons. General observations from the study: Spike-wide vaccine-associated CD4 TCRs dominated at 160-218 and 743-854.

The material was peripheral blood, obtained 28 days after the second AZD1222 dose. The sequence derives from an adult who received the AZD1222 COVID-19 vaccine. This chain joins TRBV18 and TRBJ2-7; unclear D gene. CDR3 DNA sequence: TGTGCCAGCTCACCAGCCACCCGCTCCTACGAGCAGTACTTC. This codes for CASSPATRSYEQYF. Variable domain in full (rest from reference TRBV18 and TRBJ2-7): NAGVMQNPRHLVRRRGQEARLRCSPMKGHSHVYWYRQLPEEGLKFMVYLQKENIIDESGMPKERFSAEFPKEGPSILRIQQVVRGDSAAYFCASSPATRSYEQYFGPGTRLTVT.